Detailed here is one T cell receptor beta chain. Primers: 60 Vbeta forward and 13 Jbeta reverse. Sequenced by immunoSEQ multiplex PCR; TCRdb stores in-frame clones only, minus some. The sample yields approximately 130,000 clones, approximately 84% seen once. V trimming: 3 bases; J trimming: 1 base; junction bases outside the gene matches: 2. The CDR3 extends over 14 amino acids. Germline V gene lookup returns CDR1 SGHDT and CDR2 YYEEEE. This sample stems from a study of cytomegalovirus exposure and HLA in healthy donors. The source is a woman aged 40 to 50 in good health and CMV-seronegative. The chain employs TRBV5-6 and TRBJ1-2; 8 bases match TRBD1. Sample: PBMCs. The CDR3: CASSSDRGNYGYTF. DNA for the CDR3: TGTGCCAGCAGCTCCGACAGGGGTAACTATGGCTACACCTTC.